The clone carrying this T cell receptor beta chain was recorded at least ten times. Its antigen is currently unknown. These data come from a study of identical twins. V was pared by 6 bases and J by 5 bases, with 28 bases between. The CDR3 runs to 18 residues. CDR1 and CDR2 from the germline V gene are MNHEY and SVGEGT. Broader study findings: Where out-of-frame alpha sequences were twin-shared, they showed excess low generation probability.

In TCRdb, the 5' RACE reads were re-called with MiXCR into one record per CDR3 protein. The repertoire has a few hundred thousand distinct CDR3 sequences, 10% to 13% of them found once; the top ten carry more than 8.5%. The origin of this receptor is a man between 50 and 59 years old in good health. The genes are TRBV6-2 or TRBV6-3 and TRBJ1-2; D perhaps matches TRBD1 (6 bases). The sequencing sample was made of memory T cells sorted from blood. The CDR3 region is CASSSPSSTSGTPYGYTF. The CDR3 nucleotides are TGTGCCAGCAGCTCACCGTCCTCCACCTCCGGGACACCTTATGGCTACACCTTC.